The source of this T cell receptor beta chain is a study of blood T cell repertoires in COVID-19. Study background: PBMCs, B-cell-depleted T cells, or T cells provided the cDNA or gDNA that made up the material.

The method was immunoSEQ multiplex PCR; TCRdb's version includes in-frame clones alone and lacks a portion of them. The sample records under 200,000 clones, 79% being singletons. On this clone: The identical CDR3 is also encoded by other nucleotide sequences in the sample.

The V segment lost 3 bases and the J segment 2 bases; nucleotides outside the gene matches: 7. Germline-derived CDR1 and CDR2 are SGHDT and YYEEEE. The CDR3 spans 16 residues. Sequenced material: peripheral blood. This chain uses TRBV5-6 with TRBJ1-5; TRBD1 matches 8 bases. This TCR was sampled from a woman in her fifties or sixties with COVID-19, enrolled during active disease. The CDR3 sequence: CASSYGQGRRNQPQHF. CDR3 in DNA: TGTGCCAGCAGCTATGGACAGGGTAGGCGCAATCAGCCCCAGCATTTT.